The 13 T cell receptor beta chains given below trace back to one sample, sequenced in a study of blood T cells in healthy people across ages. The second PCR ran roughly 6 to 12 cycles with a sample-barcoded 5' primer and J-beta primers. One entry per CDR3 protein, called by TCRdb with MiXCR from the 5' RACE reads. The table has about 840,000 distinct CDR3 sequences, 25% to 35% seen once. This sample also appeared in a second study, on T cells of mothers and their children.

The sample taken for sequencing was blood. The receptor set was obtained from a woman in her thirties or forties in good health.

This clonotype came up a few times. The J gene is TRBJ2-1, the V gene TRBV20-1, with 11 bases identical to TRBD2. This CDR3 is 14 amino acids long. The junction had 6 bases not matched to a gene; V was cut back by 4 bases and J by 7 bases. Per germline, CDR1 DFQATT and CDR2 SNEGSKA (reference sequence). The CDR3 here is CSATTSGGSNEQFF. Here the CDR3 DNA reads TGCAGTGCTACAACTAGCGGGGGTAGTAATGAGCAGTTCTTC.

This clonotype was detected only a few times. This chain connects TRBV4-1 to TRBJ2-3, with a tentative D call TRBD2 (5 bases). Per germline, CDR1 MGHRA and CDR2 YSYEKL. V was clipped by 6 bases and J by 0 bases, with 19 bases between them. CDR3 length: 17 amino acids. CDR3 sequence reads: CASSQLVPAVSTDTQYF. CDR3 sequence (DNA): TGCGCCAGCAGTCAACTTGTTCCAGCGGTGAGCACAGATACGCAGTATTTT.

This clonotype was recorded a few times. V and J are TRBV5-1 and TRBJ2-1; perhaps TRBD2 as D (6 bases). Trimming pared 3 bases from V and 6 bases from J, leaving 13 bases between. Germline assignment: CDR1 SGHRS and CDR2 YFSETQ. The CDR3 length is 14 residues. The CDR3 loop is CASSWAASVNEQFF. The CDR3 coding sequence is TGCGCCAGCAGCTGGGCCGCTAGCGTCAATGAGCAGTTCTTC.

A word on this clonotype: The conserved phenylalanine or tryptophan normally closing the CDR3 is absent here, so this likely arose from a read error. The chain links TRBV12-3 or TRBV12-4 to TRBJ2-3; 8 bases fit TRBD2. The CDR3 is 14 residues long. The chain's CDR3 is CASRTGLGTDAQYS. The CDR3 DNA sequence: TGTGCCAGCAGAACGGGACTAGGCACAGATGCGCAGTATTCT.

Concerning this clonotype: With a much larger clone just one base away, this may be a read error. Given the absence of the conserved phenylalanine or tryptophan at the CDR3 end, a read error is likely. The J gene is TRBJ2-7, the V gene TRBV29-1, with D tentatively TRBD1 (5 bases). The germline V gene encodes CDR1 SQVTM and CDR2 ANQGSEA. Trimming stripped 7 bases from V and 2 bases from J, with 15 bases between. The CDR3 is 13 amino acids. CDR3 bases: TGCAGCGCCTACTCCAGGGATGCCTACGAGCAGTACTTA. It is translated as CSAYSRDAYEQYL.

The rearrangement joins TRBV7-9 to TRBJ2-1, with 7 bases lining up with TRBD2. From germline, CDR1 is SEHNR and CDR2 FQNEAQ (reference sequence). V shed 1 base and J 10 bases; nucleotides not matched to a gene: 10. The CDR3 spans 15 residues. In DNA form, the CDR3 reads TGTGCCAGCAGCTTAGAGGCGGGGGTTGTTCGGGAGCAGTTCTTC. This encodes CASSLEAGVVREQFF. Filled out from reference TRBV7-9 and TRBJ2-1, the complete variable domain reads DTGVSQNPRHKITKRGQNVTFRCDPISEHNRLYWYRQTLGQGPEFLTYFQNEAQLEKSRLLSDRFSAERPKGSFSTLEIQRTEQGDSAMYLCASSLEAGVVREQFFGPGTRLTVL.

There are a few counts of this clonotype. A read error may be the cause here, since a much bigger clone is one base away. This chain uses TRBV9 with TRBJ2-3, with 7 bases matching TRBD2. Germline V gives CDR1 SGDLS, CDR2 YYNGEE. The V and J ends lost 4 bases and 2 bases, in that order; junction bases with no gene match: 16. The CDR3 runs 18 residues. The DNA of the CDR3 is TGTGCCAGCAGCCCAGGAGGGTTGCGGGAGACCTACACAGATACGCAGTATTTT. Amino acid sequence: CASSPGGLRETYTDTQYF.

In this sample, this clonotype turned up a few times. The J gene is TRBJ2-7, the V gene TRBV5-5; D call uncertain. Trimming removed 0 bases from V and 7 bases from J, with 11 bases in between. This CDR3 region has 13 residues. Germline CDR1 is SGHKS and CDR2 is YYEKEE (reference sequence). The DNA of the CDR3 is TGTGCCAGCAGCTTGGGAATTTCGTTTGAGCAGTACTTC. Residues: CASSLGISFEQYF.

This clonotype has at least ten counts. The chain couples TRBV28 to TRBJ2-7; a weak D match, TRBD1 (5 bases). CDR3 length equals 13 residues. Between the trimmed V and J ends, which lost 2 bases and 8 bases, there was a span of 13 bases. Germline CDR1 reads MDHEN; CDR2 reads SYDVKM. CDR3 residues: CASSLVQDNKQYF. The CDR3 DNA sequence: TGTGCCAGCAGTTTAGTACAGGACAACAAGCAGTACTTC.

This clonotype was counted ten times or more. The gene calls are TRBV6-2 or TRBV6-3 and TRBJ2-5; the D is unclear. Trimming removed 0 bases at V and 6 bases at J, with 2 bases between. Germline V gives CDR1 MNHEY, CDR2 SVGEGT. CDR3 size: 11 residues. The CDR3 sequence: CASSYSQTQYF. DNA for the CDR3: TGTGCCAGCAGTTACTCACAGACCCAGTACTTC.

A few counts support this clonotype. The chain recombines TRBV18 with TRBJ2-1; D gene unclear. V was pared by 5 bases and J by 1 base, with 18 bases between. Germline assignment: CDR1 KGHSH and CDR2 LQKENI. This CDR3 is built from 17 residues. Here the CDR3 DNA reads TGTGCCAGCTCAACATATCTCTGGCGGCCGTCCTACAATGAGCAGTTCTTC. Its protein is CASSTYLWRPSYNEQFF.

The J gene is TRBJ2-1, the V gene TRBV14; D possibly corresponds to TRBD2 (6 bases). Germline V CDR1 and CDR2: SGHDN, FVKESK. V gave up 4 bases and J gave up 6 bases, with 19 bases separating them. CDR3 size: 16 residues. CDR3 DNA sequence: TGTGCCAGCAGCCCCCTGTTTGTCACGGAGGGCAATGAGCAGTTCTTC. Translated: CASSPLFVTEGNEQFF.

This clonotype has a handful of counts. The chain is built from TRBV10-3 and TRBJ1-3; TRBD1 might be the D (5 bases). Between the trimmed V and J ends, which lost 6 bases and 1 base, there was a span of 22 bases. CDR1 and CDR2 from the germline V gene are ENHRY and SYGVKD. The CDR3 consists of 18 residues. CDR3 sequence reads: CAISKQGAARTSGNTIYF. The CDR3 DNA reads as TGTGCCATCAGCAAACAAGGGGCAGCAAGAACATCTGGAAACACCATATATTTT.